These 27 T cell receptor beta chains were all obtained from the same sample, sequenced in a study of cytomegalovirus exposure and HLA in healthy donors. In the PCR, 60 Vbeta and 13 Jbeta primers were used. The assay was immunoSEQ multiplex PCR, and TCRdb's table has in-frame clones only and misses some. The table shows more than 95,000 clones, with approximately 80% occurring only once. Input material: PBMCs. The source of these receptors is a woman aged 40 to 55 in good health and CMV-seropositive.

This chain connects TRBV19 to TRBJ2-7; perhaps TRBD2 as D (5 bases). The V end lost 3 bases, the J end lost 1 base, and 13 bases lay between the germline ends. The CDR3 has 15 residues. Germline V gene sequence: CDR1 LNHDA, CDR2 SQIVND (reference sequence). This chain's CDR3 is CASSIIGGASYEQYF. CDR3 DNA sequence: TGTGCCAGTAGTATCATCGGAGGCGCATCCTACGAGCAGTACTTC.

The chain employs TRBV19 and TRBJ2-3; TRBD1 matches 10 bases. This CDR3 is built from 18 residues. CDR1 is LNHDA, CDR2 SQIVND, per germline (reference sequence). V lost 10 bases and J lost 5; bases outside the gene matches: 21. The CDR3 reads CAITYFGTGVRERDTQYF. CDR3 nucleotides: TGTGCCATAACATATTTCGGGACAGGGGTCAGAGAACGAGATACGCAGTATTTT.

V is TRBV27 and J is TRBJ2-5; D is possibly TRBD2 (5 bases). There are 13 residues in the CDR3. Germline V gives CDR1 MNHEY, CDR2 SMNVEV (reference sequence). V was shortened by 4 bases and J by 5 bases, with 11 bases between the two germline ends. The CDR3 sequence is CASSSRTGETQYF. The CDR3 region has the DNA TGTGCCAGCAGTTCCCGGACGGGGGAGACCCAGTACTTC.

Notes on this clone: In the same sample, other DNA sequences code for this CDR3. The chain couples TRBV2 to TRBJ2-3; possibly TRBD2 for D (5 bases). Trimming pared 6 bases from V and 0 bases from J, leaving 7 bases between. The CDR3 has 13 amino acids. The V gene's germline CDR1 is SNHLY and CDR2 FYNNEI. As DNA, the CDR3 is TGTGCCAGCAGCTGGACTAGCACAGATACGCAGTATTTT. Protein: CASSWTSTDTQYF.

The rearrangement links TRBV25-1 to TRBJ1-1; possible D gene TRBD1, 6 bases. Germline CDR1 is MGHDK and CDR2 is SYGVNS. Trimming shortened V by 6 bases and J by 7 bases, and 21 bases separated the two germline ends. The CDR3 covers 15 residues. The CDR3 bases are TGTGCCAGCAGGGGCCTGACAGGTCCGGCGGTTGAAGCTTTCTTT. Translation gives CASRGLTGPAVEAFF. The variable domain in full, completed from reference TRBV25-1 and TRBJ1-1, reads EADIYQTPRYLVIGTGKKITLECSQTMGHDKMYWYQQDPGMELHLIHYSYGVNSTEKGDLSSESTVSRIRTEHFPLTLESARPSHTSQYLCASRGLTGPAVEAFFGQGTRLTVV.

The V gene is TRBV13, the J gene TRBJ2-2, with 11 bases that match TRBD2. CDR1 and CDR2 (germline): PRHDT, FYEKMQ (reference sequence). This CDR3 has 16 residues. V shed 5 bases and J 3 bases; nucleotides not matched to a gene: 5. CDR3: CASSPVSGRDTGELFF. In DNA form, the CDR3 reads TGTGCCAGCAGCCCAGTTAGCGGGAGGGACACCGGGGAGCTGTTTTTT.

The chain uses TRBV4-1 and TRBJ2-3, with 8 bases lining up with TRBD2. This CDR3 contains 18 residues. Germline CDR1 and CDR2: MGHRA and YSYEKL. Trimming cost V 6 bases and J 5 bases; bases outside gene matches: 19. The CDR3 sequence: CASRRIPGLGAEGDTQYF. Here the CDR3 DNA reads TGCGCCAGCAGACGTATACCGGGACTAGGCGCAGAGGGAGATACGCAGTATTTT.

Here the CDR3 DNA reads TGTGCCAGCAGTGAAGCGGAGCCCTCGAGGGAGCAGTACTTC. Protein sequence: CASSEAEPSREQYF. V gene TRBV6-1 combines with J gene TRBJ2-7; D is unresolved. The V and J ends lost 0 bases and 7 bases respectively, with 13 bases between them. The CDR3 covers 14 residues. In germline, CDR1 is MNHNS, CDR2 SASEGT.

Only a few counts were recorded for this clone. This sample also contains other DNA sequences that code for the same CDR3. V is TRBV9 and J is TRBJ2-2, with a tentative D call TRBD2 (6 bases). CDR3 length: 14 amino acids. The V end was cut by 0 bases, the J end by 4 bases, with 7 bases between. Germline lookup yields CDR1 SGDLS and CDR2 YYNGEE. This CDR3 reads CASSVDGGTGELFF. CDR3 nucleotides: TGTGCCAGCAGCGTAGACGGGGGCACCGGGGAGCTGTTTTTT.

The chain is built from TRBV4-1 and TRBJ2-7; 8 bases are a match to TRBD1. In germline, CDR1 is MGHRA, CDR2 YSYEKL. V gave up 0 bases and J gave up 5 bases; unmatched junction bases: 3. The CDR3 is made up of 14 amino acids. DNA of the CDR3: TGCGCCAGCAGCCAAGACCCGACAGGGGACGAGCAGTACTTC. It encodes CASSQDPTGDEQYF.

Only a few counts were recorded for this clone. The chain has TRBV7-2 and TRBJ2-1, with 10 bases fitting TRBD2. This CDR3 has 14 residues. Germline trimming cut 6 bases from V and 2 bases from J; bases unmatched to any gene: 1. CDR1 and CDR2 (germline): SGHTA, FQGNSA. The CDR3 here is CASRGLATYNEQFF. CDR3 DNA: TGTGCCAGCAGGGGACTAGCGACCTACAATGAGCAGTTCTTC.

The chain recombines TRBV30 with TRBJ1-6, with 10 bases that match TRBD1. Trimming at V came to 4 bases and at J to 9 bases, leaving 6 bases not matched to a gene. CDR3 length equals 14 residues. Per the germline V gene, CDR1 is GTSNPN and CDR2 is SVGIG (reference sequence). CDR3 coding DNA: TGTGCCTGGAACCGGGACAGGGGAGGTTCACCCCTCCACTTT. Translated, it gives CAWNRDRGGSPLHF.

The chain is built from TRBV5-1 and TRBJ2-7; 7 positions match TRBD1. CDR1 is SGHRS, CDR2 YFSETQ, per germline. CDR3 size: 14 residues. The V gene end was trimmed by 0 bases and the J gene end by 4 bases; junction bases not matched to a gene: 4. The CDR3 sequence: CASSLEGGGYEQYF. The CDR3 region has the DNA TGCGCCAGCAGCTTGGAAGGGGGCGGGTACGAGCAGTACTTC.

This clone was seen once. The V and J genes are TRBV4-1 and TRBJ2-3; a weak D match, TRBD2 (5 bases). This CDR3 has 14 amino acids. The germline CDR1 and CDR2 sequences are MGHRA and YSYEKL. The V and J ends lost 4 bases and 4 bases respectively, with 12 bases between them. The CDR3 bases are TGCGCCAGCAGCCCTTTGCGGGTTTCAGATACGCAGTATTTT. This sequence encodes CASSPLRVSDTQYF.

To note about this clone: Other nucleotide sequences from this sample produce the same CDR3. The chain carries TRBV5-6 and TRBJ1-5; TRBD1 is a possible D gene (5 bases). This CDR3 is 14 amino acids long. V lost 1 base, J lost 4 bases, and 9 bases lay in between. The germline V gene encodes CDR1 SGHDT and CDR2 YYEEEE. The CDR3 DNA sequence: TGTGCCAGCAGCTTGTGGACACGGAATCAGCCCCAGCATTTT. Translation: CASSLWTRNQPQHF.

V usage is TRBV19 and J usage is TRBJ2-2; 8 bases line up with TRBD2. There are 15 residues in the CDR3. With V trimmed by 3 bases and J by 6 bases, 6 bases remained unmatched. Germline V gene lookup returns CDR1 LNHDA and CDR2 SQIVND (reference sequence). CDR3 region: CASSIPSGSPGELFF. In nucleotides, the CDR3 is TGTGCCAGTAGTATTCCCAGCGGGAGTCCCGGGGAGCTGTTTTTT.

In its sample, this clone was seen once. V and J are TRBV28 and TRBJ2-3; 9 nucleotides agree with TRBD2. Germline-derived CDR1 and CDR2 are MDHEN and SYDVKM. This CDR3 is built from 15 residues. J gave up 2 bases and V 3 bases, and 3 bases lay outside the gene matches. For the CDR3, the DNA is TGTGCCAGCAGTTTGGGCGGGAGGGACACAGATACGCAGTATTTT. The encoded protein is CASSLGGRDTDTQYF.

This clone was counted a single time. J is TRBJ1-2 and V is TRBV4-1; 8 nucleotides match TRBD1. From germline, CDR1 is MGHRA and CDR2 YSYEKL. V was clipped by 0 bases and J by 1 base; unmatched bases: 10. The CDR3 length is 18 residues. This CDR3 reads CASSQELTGGTLNYGYTF. The CDR3, as DNA: TGCGCCAGCAGCCAAGAACTTACAGGGGGGACTCTTAACTATGGCTACACCTTC.

The chain recombines TRBV6-6 with TRBJ1-1; D is unclear. V lost 0 bases and J lost 1, with 6 bases in between. This CDR3 has 14 residues. CDR1 is MNHNY and CDR2 is SVGAGI in the germline V gene (reference sequence). This chain's CDR3 is CASSYSRANTEAFF. The CDR3 DNA reads as TGTGCCAGCAGTTACTCGAGAGCGAACACTGAAGCTTTCTTT.

The chain carries TRBV5-4 and TRBJ2-3, with TRBD1 matching 7 bases. CDR3 length equals 16 residues. Germline lookup yields CDR1 SGHNT and CDR2 YYREEE (reference sequence). Trimming cost V 2 bases and J 1 base; bases outside gene matches: 7. CDR3 sequence reads: CASSFRQGFGTDTQYF. CDR3 in DNA: TGTGCCAGCAGCTTCCGACAGGGTTTCGGCACAGATACGCAGTATTTT.

The chain joins TRBV27 to TRBJ2-1, with 7 bases identical to TRBD1. Trimming removed 4 bases from V and 4 bases from J; junction bases left unmatched: 4. The CDR3 runs 14 residues. Germline CDR1 reads MNHEY; CDR2 reads SMNVEV (reference sequence). In DNA form, the CDR3 reads TGTGCCAGCAGTTCGGGACAGATTTACAATGAGCAGTTCTTC. It encodes CASSSGQIYNEQFF.

V and J are TRBV19 and TRBJ2-1, with 12 nucleotides matching TRBD1. Germline CDR1 and CDR2: LNHDA and SQIVND (reference sequence). CDR3 length: 18 residues. With V trimmed by 5 bases and J by 1 base, 9 bases remained unmatched. The CDR3 protein is CASSPGTGGFPSYNEQFF. The CDR3 region has the DNA TGTGCCAGTAGTCCCGGGACAGGGGGCTTCCCTTCCTACAATGAGCAGTTCTTC.

The chain uses TRBV19 and TRBJ2-2; 7 bases align to TRBD1. The junction had 5 bases not matched to a gene; V was cut back by 9 bases and J by 1 base. The CDR3 sequence is 14 residues long. Germline CDR1 reads LNHDA; CDR2 reads SQIVND (reference sequence). The CDR3 loop is CASLAGGNTGELFF. The CDR3 region has the DNA TGTGCCAGCCTGGCAGGGGGGAACACCGGGGAGCTGTTTTTT.

Here the CDR3 reads CASSPGQGTPYTEAFF. The CDR3 DNA follows: TGTGCCAGCAGCCCTGGACAGGGAACTCCCTATACCGAAGCTTTCTTT. The rearrangement joins TRBV5-4 to TRBJ1-1, with TRBD1 matching over 8 bases. Germline CDR1 is SGHNT and CDR2 is YYREEE (reference sequence). This CDR3 contains 16 residues. After removal of 4 bases from V and 8 bases from J, the junction contained 16 bases not matched to a gene.

This clone is a singleton in its sample. The rearrangement uses TRBV7-9 and TRBJ1-1, with a possible D match to TRBD1 (6 bases). The CDR3 is made up of 15 amino acids. Germline V lookup: CDR1 SEHNR, CDR2 FQNEAQ (reference sequence). V was shortened by 1 base and J by 3 bases, with 12 bases between the two germline ends. The CDR3 loop reads CASSLVRGADTEAFF. Written as DNA, the CDR3 is TGTGCCAGCAGCTTAGTTCGGGGGGCGGACACTGAAGCTTTCTTT.

The genes are TRBV21-1 and TRBJ2-7; TRBD1 is the table's D call and was not checked against the DNA. TRBV21-1 represents a pseudogene. The CDR3 spans 15 residues. CDR3 amino acids: CASSKVVGDNYEQYF. CDR3 nucleotide sequence: TGTGCCAGCAGCAAAGTGGTAGGGGACAACTACGAGCAGTACTTC.

V and J are TRBV25-1 and TRBJ1-4, with D possibly being TRBD1 (5 bases). Germline V CDR1 and CDR2: MGHDK, SYGVNS. The CDR3 totals 11 residues. V dropped 4 bases and J dropped 8 bases, with 5 bases sitting between them. In DNA, the CDR3 is TGTGCCAGCAGTGGACAGGAAAAACTGTTTTTT. This sequence encodes CASSGQEKLFF.